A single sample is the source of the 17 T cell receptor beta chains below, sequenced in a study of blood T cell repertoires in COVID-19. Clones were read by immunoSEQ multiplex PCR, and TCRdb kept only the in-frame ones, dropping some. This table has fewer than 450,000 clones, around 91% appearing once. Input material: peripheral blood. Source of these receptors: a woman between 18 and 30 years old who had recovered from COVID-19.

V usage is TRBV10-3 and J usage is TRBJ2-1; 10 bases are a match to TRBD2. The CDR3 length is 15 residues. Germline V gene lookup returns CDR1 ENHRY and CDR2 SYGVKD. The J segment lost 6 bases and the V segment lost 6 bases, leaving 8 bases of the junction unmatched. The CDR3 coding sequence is TGTGCCATCAGGGGAGAGACTAGCGGGCCCAATGAGCAGTTCTTC. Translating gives CAIRGETSGPNEQFF.

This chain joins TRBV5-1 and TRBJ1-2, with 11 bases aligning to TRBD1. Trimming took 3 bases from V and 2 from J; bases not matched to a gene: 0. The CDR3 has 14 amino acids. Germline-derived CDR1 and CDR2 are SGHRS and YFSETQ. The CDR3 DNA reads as TGCGCCAGCAGCTGGACAGGGGGCAACTATGGCTACACCTTC. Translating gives CASSWTGGNYGYTF.

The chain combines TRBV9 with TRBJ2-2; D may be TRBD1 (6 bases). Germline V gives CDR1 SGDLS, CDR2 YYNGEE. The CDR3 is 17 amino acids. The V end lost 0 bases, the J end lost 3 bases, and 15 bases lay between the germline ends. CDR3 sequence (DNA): TGTGCCAGCAGCGTAGGACAGGCCCCTACTTACACCGGGGAGCTGTTTTTT. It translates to CASSVGQAPTYTGELFF.

CDR3 in amino acids: CASTHPQGTEAFF. DNA of the CDR3: TGTGCCAGCACTCACCCCCAGGGCACTGAAGCTTTCTTT. V gene TRBV6-5 combines with J gene TRBJ1-1; D is possibly TRBD1 (5 bases). Germline values: CDR1 MNHEY, CDR2 SVGAGI. CDR3 length: 13 amino acids. V lost 7 bases and J 4 bases, leaving 13 bases between the germline ends.

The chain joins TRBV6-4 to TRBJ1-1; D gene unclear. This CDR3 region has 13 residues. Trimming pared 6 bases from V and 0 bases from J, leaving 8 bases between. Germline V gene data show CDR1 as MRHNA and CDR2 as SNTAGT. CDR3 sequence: CASRRTVNTEAFF. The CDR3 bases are TGTGCCAGCAGGCGAACAGTGAACACTGAAGCTTTCTTT.

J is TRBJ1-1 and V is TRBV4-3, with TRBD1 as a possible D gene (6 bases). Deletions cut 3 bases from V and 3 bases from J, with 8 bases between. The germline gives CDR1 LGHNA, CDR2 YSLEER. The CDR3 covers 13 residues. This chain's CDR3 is CASSHRGHTEAFF. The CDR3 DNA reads TGCGCCAGCAGCCACAGGGGCCACACTGAAGCTTTCTTT.

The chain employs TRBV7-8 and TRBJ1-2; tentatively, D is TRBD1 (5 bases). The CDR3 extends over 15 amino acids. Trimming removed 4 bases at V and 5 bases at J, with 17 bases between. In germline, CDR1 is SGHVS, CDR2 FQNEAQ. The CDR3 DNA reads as TGTGCCAGCAGCTACGGAGGCGGGACTCATTATGGCTACACCTTC. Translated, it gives CASSYGGGTHYGYTF.

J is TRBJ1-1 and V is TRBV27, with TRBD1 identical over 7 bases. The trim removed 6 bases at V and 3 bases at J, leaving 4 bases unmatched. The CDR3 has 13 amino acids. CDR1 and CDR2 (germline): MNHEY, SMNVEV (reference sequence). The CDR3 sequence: CASRRQGYTEAFF. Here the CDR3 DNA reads TGTGCCAGCAGAAGACAGGGCTACACTGAAGCTTTCTTT.

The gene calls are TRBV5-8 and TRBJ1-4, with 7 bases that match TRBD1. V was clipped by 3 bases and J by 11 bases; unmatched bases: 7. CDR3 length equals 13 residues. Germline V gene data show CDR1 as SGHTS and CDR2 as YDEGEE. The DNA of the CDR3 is TGTGCCAGCAGCTCGGACAGGCCGCGGAAACTGTTTTTT. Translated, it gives CASSSDRPRKLFF.

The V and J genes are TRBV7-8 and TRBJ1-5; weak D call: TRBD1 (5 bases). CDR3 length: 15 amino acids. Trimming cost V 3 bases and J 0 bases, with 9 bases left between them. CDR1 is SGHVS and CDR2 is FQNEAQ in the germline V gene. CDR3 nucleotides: TGTGCCAGCAGCTTGGACGGGGGTAGCAATCAGCCCCAGCATTTT. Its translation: CASSLDGGSNQPQHF. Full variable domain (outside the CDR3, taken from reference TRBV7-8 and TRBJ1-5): GAGVSQSPRYKVAKRGQDVALRCDPISGHVSLFWYQQALGQGPEFLTYFQNEAQLDKSGLPSDRFFAERPEGSVSTLKIQRTQQEDSAVYLCASSLDGGSNQPQHFGDGTRLSIL.

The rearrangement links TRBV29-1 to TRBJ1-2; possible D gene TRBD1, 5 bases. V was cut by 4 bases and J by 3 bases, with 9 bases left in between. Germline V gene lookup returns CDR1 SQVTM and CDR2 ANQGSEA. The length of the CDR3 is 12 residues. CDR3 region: CSVGQGDYGYTF. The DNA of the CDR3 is TGCAGCGTTGGGCAGGGCGACTATGGCTACACCTTC.

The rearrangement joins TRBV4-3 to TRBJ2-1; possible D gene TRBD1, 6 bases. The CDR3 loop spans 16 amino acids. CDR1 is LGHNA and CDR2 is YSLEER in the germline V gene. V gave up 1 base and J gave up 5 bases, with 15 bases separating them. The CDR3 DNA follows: TGCGCCAGCAGCCAAGGAGACAGGTCTTACAACAATGAGCAGTTCTTC. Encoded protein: CASSQGDRSYNNEQFF.

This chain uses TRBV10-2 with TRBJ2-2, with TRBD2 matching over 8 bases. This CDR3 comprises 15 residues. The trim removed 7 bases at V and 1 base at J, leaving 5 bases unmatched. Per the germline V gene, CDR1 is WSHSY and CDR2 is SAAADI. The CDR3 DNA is TGCGCCAGCATGTTGGCGGGAGGGAACACCGGGGAGCTGTTTTTT. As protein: CASMLAGGNTGELFF.

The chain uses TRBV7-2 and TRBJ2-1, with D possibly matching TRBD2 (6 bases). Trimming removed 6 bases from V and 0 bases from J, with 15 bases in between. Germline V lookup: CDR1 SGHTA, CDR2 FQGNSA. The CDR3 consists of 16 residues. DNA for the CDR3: TGTGCCAGCAGTTATAGCGGAGTTAGCTCCTACAATGAGCAGTTCTTC. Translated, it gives CASSYSGVSSYNEQFF.

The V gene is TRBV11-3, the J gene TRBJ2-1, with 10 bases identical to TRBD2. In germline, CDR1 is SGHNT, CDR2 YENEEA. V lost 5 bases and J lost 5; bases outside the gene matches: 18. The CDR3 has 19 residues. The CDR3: CASSPAATSGTLGDNEQFF. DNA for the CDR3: TGTGCCAGCAGCCCAGCCGCTACTAGCGGGACCCTCGGGGACAATGAGCAGTTCTTC.

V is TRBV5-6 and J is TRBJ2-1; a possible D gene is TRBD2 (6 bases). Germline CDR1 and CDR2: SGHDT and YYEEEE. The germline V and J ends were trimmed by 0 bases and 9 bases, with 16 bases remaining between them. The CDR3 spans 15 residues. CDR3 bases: TGTGCCAGCAGCTTGGGGACTACACTATATGGTGAGCAGTTCTTC. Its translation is CASSLGTTLYGEQFF.

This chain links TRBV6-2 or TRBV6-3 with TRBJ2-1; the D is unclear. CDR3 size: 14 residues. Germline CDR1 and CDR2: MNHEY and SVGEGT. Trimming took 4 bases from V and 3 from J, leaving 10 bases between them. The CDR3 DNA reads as TGTGCCAGCAGTTCAGCGCAATTCTACAATGAGCAGTTCTTC. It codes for CASSSAQFYNEQFF.